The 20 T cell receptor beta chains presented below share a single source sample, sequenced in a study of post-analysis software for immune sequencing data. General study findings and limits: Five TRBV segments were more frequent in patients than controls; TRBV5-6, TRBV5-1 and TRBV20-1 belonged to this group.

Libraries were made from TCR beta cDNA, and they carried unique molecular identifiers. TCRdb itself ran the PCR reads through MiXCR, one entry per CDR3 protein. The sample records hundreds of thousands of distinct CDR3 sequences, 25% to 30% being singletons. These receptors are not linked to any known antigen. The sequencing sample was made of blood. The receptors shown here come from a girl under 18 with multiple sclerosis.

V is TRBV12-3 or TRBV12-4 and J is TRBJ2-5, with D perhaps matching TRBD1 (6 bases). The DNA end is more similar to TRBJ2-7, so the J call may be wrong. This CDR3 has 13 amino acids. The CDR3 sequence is CASSLQQGSEQYF. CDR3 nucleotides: TGTGCCAGCAGTTTGCAACAGGGAAGCGAGCAGTACTTC.

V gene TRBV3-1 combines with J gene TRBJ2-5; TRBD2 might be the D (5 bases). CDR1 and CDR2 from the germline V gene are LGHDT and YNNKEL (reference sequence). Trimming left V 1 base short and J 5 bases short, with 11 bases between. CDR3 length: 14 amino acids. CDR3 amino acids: CASSQVLRGETQYF. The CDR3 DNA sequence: TGTGCCAGCAGCCAAGTCCTTCGAGGGGAGACCCAGTACTTC.

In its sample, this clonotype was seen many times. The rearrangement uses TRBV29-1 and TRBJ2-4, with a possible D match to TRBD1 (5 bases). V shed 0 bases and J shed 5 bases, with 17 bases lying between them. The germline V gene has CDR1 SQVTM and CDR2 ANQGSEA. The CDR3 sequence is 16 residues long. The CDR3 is CSVEDPLGRVQNIQYF. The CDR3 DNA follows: TGCAGCGTTGAAGATCCGTTGGGCAGGGTTCAAAACATTCAGTACTTC.

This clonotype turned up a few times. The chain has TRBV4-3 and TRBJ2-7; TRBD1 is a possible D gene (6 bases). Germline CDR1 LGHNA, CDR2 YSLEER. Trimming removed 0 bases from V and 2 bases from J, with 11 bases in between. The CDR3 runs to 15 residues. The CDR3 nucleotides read TGCGCCAGCAGCCAAGACCCGGGACAACCCTACGAGCAGTACTTC. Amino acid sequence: CASSQDPGQPYEQYF.

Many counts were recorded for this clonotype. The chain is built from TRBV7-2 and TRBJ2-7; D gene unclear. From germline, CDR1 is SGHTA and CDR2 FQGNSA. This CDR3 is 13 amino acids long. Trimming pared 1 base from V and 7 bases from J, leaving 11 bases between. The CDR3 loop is CASSLGPGIEQYF. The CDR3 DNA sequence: TGTGCCAGCAGCTTAGGTCCGGGCATTGAGCAGTACTTC.

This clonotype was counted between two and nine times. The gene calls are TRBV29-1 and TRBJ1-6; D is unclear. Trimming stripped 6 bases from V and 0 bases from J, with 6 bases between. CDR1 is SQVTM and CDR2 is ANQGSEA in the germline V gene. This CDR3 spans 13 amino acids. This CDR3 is CSVKSSYNSPLHF. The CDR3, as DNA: TGCAGCGTCAAGAGCTCCTATAATTCACCCCTCCACTTT.

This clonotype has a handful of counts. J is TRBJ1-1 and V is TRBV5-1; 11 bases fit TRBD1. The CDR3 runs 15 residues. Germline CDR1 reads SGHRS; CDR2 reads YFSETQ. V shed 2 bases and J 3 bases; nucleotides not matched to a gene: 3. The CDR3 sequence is CASSLGTGGDTEAFF. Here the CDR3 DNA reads TGCGCCAGCAGCTTAGGGACAGGGGGGGACACTGAAGCTTTCTTT.

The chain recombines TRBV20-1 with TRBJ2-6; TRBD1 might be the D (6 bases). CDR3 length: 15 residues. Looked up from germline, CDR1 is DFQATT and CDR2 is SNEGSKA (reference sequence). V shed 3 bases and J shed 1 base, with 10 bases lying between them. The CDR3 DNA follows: TGCAGTGCTAGGGACAGTAAATCTGGGGCCAACGTCCTGACTTTC. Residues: CSARDSKSGANVLTF.

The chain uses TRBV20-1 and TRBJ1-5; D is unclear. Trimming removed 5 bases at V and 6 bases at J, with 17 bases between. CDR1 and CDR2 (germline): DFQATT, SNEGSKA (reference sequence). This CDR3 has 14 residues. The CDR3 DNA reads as TGCAGTGCTCCCCCCCATGCGTTTGGTCAGCCCCAGCATTTT. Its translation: CSAPPHAFGQPQHF.

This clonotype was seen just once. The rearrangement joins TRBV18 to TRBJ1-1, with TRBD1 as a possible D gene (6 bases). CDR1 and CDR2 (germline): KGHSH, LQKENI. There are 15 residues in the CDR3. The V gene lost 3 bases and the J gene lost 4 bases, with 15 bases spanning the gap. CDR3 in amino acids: CASSPELQTGTEAFF. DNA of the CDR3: TGTGCCAGCTCACCCGAACTACAGACAGGCACTGAAGCTTTCTTT.

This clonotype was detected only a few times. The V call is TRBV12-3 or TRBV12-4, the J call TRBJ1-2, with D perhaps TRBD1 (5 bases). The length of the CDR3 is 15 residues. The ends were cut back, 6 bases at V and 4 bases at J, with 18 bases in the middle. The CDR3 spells CASSQRGSVFYGYTF. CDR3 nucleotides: TGTGCCAGCAGCCAACGGGGGTCCGTATTCTATGGCTACACCTTC.

As DNA, the CDR3 is TGTGCCAGCAGCTCGCCAACCCTATACGAGCAGTACTTC. Encoded protein: CASSSPTLYEQYF. This sequence joins TRBV11-2 and TRBJ2-4, with D hard to call. The J call may be in error: the DNA end matches TRBJ2-7 better. The CDR3 contains 13 residues. The germline V gene encodes CDR1 SGHAT and CDR2 FQNNGV.

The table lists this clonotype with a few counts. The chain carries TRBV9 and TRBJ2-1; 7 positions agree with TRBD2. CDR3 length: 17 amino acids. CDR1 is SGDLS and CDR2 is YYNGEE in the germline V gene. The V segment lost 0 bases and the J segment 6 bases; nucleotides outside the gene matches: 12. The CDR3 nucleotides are TGTGCCAGCAGCGTAGGGGGTGGCGGGAGAGGTTTCAATGAGCAGTTCTTC. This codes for CASSVGGGGRGFNEQFF. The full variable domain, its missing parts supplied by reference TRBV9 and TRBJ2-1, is DSGVTQTPKHLITATGQRVTLRCSPRSGDLSVYWYQQSLDQGLQFLIQYYNGEERAKGNILERFSAQQFPDLHSELNLSSLELGDSALYFCASSVGGGGRGFNEQFFGPGTRLTVL.

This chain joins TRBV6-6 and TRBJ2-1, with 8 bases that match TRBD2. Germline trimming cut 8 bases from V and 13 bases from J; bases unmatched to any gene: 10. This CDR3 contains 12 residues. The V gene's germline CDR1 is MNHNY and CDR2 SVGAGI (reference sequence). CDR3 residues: CASLFGGEGQFF. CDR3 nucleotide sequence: TGTGCCAGCCTATTCGGGGGGGAAGGCCAGTTCTTC.

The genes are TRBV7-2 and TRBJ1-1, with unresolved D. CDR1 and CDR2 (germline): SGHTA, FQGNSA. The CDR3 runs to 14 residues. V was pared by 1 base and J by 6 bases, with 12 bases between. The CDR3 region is CASSLGIRGPEAFF. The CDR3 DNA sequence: TGTGCCAGCAGCTTAGGTATCCGAGGCCCTGAAGCTTTCTTT.

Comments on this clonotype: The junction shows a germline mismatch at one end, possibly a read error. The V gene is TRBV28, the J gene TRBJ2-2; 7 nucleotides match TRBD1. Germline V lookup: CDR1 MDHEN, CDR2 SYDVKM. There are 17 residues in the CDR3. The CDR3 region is CASSLYFGTANTGERFF. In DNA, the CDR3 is TGTGCCAGCAGTTTATATTTTGGGACAGCTAACACCGGGGAGCGGTTTTTT. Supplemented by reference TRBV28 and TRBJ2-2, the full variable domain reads DVKVTQSSRYLVKRTGEKVFLECVQDMDHENMFWYRQDPGLGLRLIYFSYDVKMKEKGDIPEGYSVSREKKERFSLILESASTNQTSMYLCASSLYFGTANTGERFFGEGSRLTVL.

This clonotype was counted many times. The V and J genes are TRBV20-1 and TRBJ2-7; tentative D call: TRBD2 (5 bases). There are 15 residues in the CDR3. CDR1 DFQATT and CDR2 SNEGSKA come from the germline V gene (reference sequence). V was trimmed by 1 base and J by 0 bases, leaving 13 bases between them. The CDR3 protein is CSARAGLATSYEQYF. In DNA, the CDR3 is TGCAGTGCTAGAGCCGGGCTAGCTACCTCCTACGAGCAGTACTTC.

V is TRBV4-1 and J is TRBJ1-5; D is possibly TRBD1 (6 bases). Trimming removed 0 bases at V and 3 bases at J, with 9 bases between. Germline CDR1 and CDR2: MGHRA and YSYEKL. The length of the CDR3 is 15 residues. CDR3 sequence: CASSQDDRPNQPQHF. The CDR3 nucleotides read TGCGCCAGCAGCCAAGATGACAGGCCCAATCAGCCCCAGCATTTT.

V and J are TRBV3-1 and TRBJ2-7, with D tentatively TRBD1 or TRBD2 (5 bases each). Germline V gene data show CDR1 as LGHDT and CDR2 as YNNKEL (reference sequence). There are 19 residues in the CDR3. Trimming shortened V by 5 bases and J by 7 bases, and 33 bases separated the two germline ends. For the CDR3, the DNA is TGTGCCAGCAGCTCCGAGGGGATCTTAGTAAACTCCTTTCGGGGAGAGCAGTACTTC. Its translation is CASSSEGILVNSFRGEQYF.

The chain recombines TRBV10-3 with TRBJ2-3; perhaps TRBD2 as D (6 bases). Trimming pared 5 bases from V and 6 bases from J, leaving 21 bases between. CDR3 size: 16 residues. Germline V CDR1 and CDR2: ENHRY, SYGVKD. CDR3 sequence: CAISPTGTGVGDTQYF. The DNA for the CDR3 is TGTGCCATCAGTCCTACCGGGACGGGGGTAGGGGATACGCAGTATTTT.